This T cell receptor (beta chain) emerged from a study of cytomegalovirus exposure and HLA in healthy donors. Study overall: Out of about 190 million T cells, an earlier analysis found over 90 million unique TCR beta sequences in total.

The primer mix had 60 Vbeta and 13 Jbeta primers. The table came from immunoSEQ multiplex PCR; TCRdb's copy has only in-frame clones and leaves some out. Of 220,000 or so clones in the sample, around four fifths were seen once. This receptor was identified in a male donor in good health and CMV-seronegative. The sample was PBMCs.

CDR3 DNA sequence: TGTGCCAGTAGTATATGGACAGCGAACACCGGGGAGCTGTTTTTT. Amino acid sequence: CASSIWTANTGELFF. V and J are TRBV19 and TRBJ2-2; tentatively, D is TRBD1 (6 bases). CDR3 length equals 15 residues. The germline V gene encodes CDR1 LNHDA and CDR2 SQIVND (reference sequence). Trimming removed 2 bases from V and 0 bases from J, with 7 bases in between.